These T cell receptor beta chains were read from a single sample in a study of cytomegalovirus exposure and HLA in healthy donors. The repertoire was sequenced with immunoSEQ multiplex PCR; TCRdb's copy has only in-frame clones and lacks some. The sample lists over 95,000 clones; 60% to 85% were seen once. Sequenced material: PBMCs. These receptors were obtained from a female donor in good health and CMV-seronegative. CDR3s include the opening cysteine and the closing phenylalanine or tryptophan. D genes are given only for firm matches. Only part of the rows carry a size: once, few, many, or a class if the clone is expanded.

>-|-|TRBV10-1|TRBJ2-1
TGCGCCAGCAGTGACCCCGGGTCCGGTGAGCAGTTCTTC
CASSDPGSGEQFF
>-|-|TRBV10-3|TRBJ2-7
TGTGCCATCAGTGAACCGGGTCGACAGACCTACGAGCAGTACTTC
CAISEPGRQTYEQYF
>few|-|TRBV6-5|TRBJ1-1
TGTGCCAGCAGTTACTCGCAGGGACGGGTGGGGGGAGCTTTCTTT
CASSYSQGRVGGAFF
>once|TRBD1|TRBV6-5|TRBJ2-3
TGTGCCAGCAGTTACAACCCGACAGGGGACACAGATACGCAGTATTTT
CASSYNPTGDTDTQYF
>-|-|TRBV6-1|TRBJ2-2
TGTGCCAGCAGTTCGGAACAGGGGGGGACCGGGGAGCTGTTTTTT
CASSSEQGGTGELFF
>-|TRBD1|TRBV2|TRBJ1-5
TGTGCCAGCAGAAGGACAGGGGAACTTTGGCCCCAGCATTTT
CASRRTGELWPQHF
>-|TRBD2|TRBV9|TRBJ2-3
TGTGCCAGCAGCGTAGGTCCGCTAGCGGGGGTAGATACGCAGTATTTT
CASSVGPLAGVDTQYF
>-|TRBD1|TRBV9|TRBJ1-2
TGTGCCAGCAGTCCGGGACAGGGGGCATATGGCTACACCTTC
CASSPGQGAYGYTF
>few|-|TRBV6-6|TRBJ1-3
TGTGCCAGCACCACCCCAGGGGCAGGTACCAACACCATATATTTT
CASTTPGAGTNTIYF
>-|-|TRBV6-5|TRBJ2-7
TGTGCCAGCAGCCGGACTGCCGCCTACGAGCAGTACTTC
CASSRTAAYEQYF
>-|TRBD1|TRBV7-6|TRBJ2-3
TGTGCCAGCAGCTTAAAAGGGACAGAATTAAAAAGGGGAGATACGCAGTATTTT
CASSLKGTELKRGDTQYF
>-|TRBD1|TRBV5-4|TRBJ2-2
TGTGCCAGCACATCTGGCAAGGACAGGGTATCGACCGGGGAGCTGTTTTTT
CASTSGKDRVSTGELFF
>-|TRBD2|TRBV7-9|TRBJ2-7
TGTGCCAGCAGCTTGGACAGCGGGAGCGAGCAGTACTTC
CASSLDSGSEQYF
>-|TRBD2|TRBV13|TRBJ2-1
TGTGCCAGCAGCTCCGGGACTAGCGGGGGGGCTCGTGAGCAGTTCTTC
CASSSGTSGGAREQFF
>-|TRBD2|TRBV7-8|TRBJ2-3
TGTGCCAGCAGCGCTTACCTAGCGGTGGGCACAGATACGCAGTATTTT
CASSAYLAVGTDTQYF
>-|-|TRBV7-9|TRBJ1-1
TGTGCCAGCAGCCTTGGTGGCCAAACTGAAGCTTTCTTT
CASSLGGQTEAFF
>once|-|TRBV19|TRBJ2-1
TGTGCCAGTAGTATAGATCGAGAGGGATTCGACAATGAGCAGTTCTTC
CASSIDREGFDNEQFF
>-|-|TRBV28|TRBJ2-3
TGTGCCAGCAGGGGCCCAGGATCTAGCACAGATACGCAGTATTTT
CASRGPGSSTDTQYF
>-|TRBD2|TRBV4-2|TRBJ2-4
TGTGCCAGCAGCCAACCCTTCACTAGCGGGGGACTAGCCAAAAACATTCAGTACTTC
CASSQPFTSGGLAKNIQYF
>-|-|TRBV19|TRBJ1-1
TGTGCCAGTAGTGCGGCCTTTGGGACTGAAGCTTTCTTT
CASSAAFGTEAFF
>-|TRBD1|TRBV5-1|TRBJ1-1
TGCGCCAGCAGCCTGGGACAGGGTTGGACTGAAGCTTTCTTT
CASSLGQGWTEAFF
>-|-|TRBV6-1|TRBJ2-7
TGTGCCAGCAGTGTAACTATGGCCTACGAGCAGTACTTC
CASSVTMAYEQYF
>-|TRBD1|TRBV9|TRBJ1-1
TGTGCCAGCAGCTCTAATACAGGGGGGACTGAAGCTTTCTTT
CASSSNTGGTEAFF
>-|TRBD1|TRBV6-6|TRBJ1-2
TGTGCCAGCAGTTACGCCAGGGGGACTAACTATGGCTACACCTTC
CASSYARGTNYGYTF
>-|TRBD2|TRBV13|TRBJ2-3
TGTGCCAGCAGCCCCCGGGCGGGGGGTGGGGACACGCAGTATTTT
CASSPRAGGGDTQYF
>-|TRBD2|TRBV19|TRBJ2-2
TGTGCCAGTAGTATAAGACTAGCGAGATTCGGGGAGCTGTTTTTT
CASSIRLARFGELFF
>-|-|TRBV4-2|TRBJ1-1
TGTGCCAGCAGCCAAGAGGGCAGGGAAGAAGCTTTCTTT
CASSQEGREEAFF
>-|-|TRBV7-2|TRBJ2-1
TGTGCCAGCAGCTTAGTACAGGGTGCACGGACGCACAATGAGCAGTTCTTC
CASSLVQGARTHNEQFF
>-|-|TRBV6-4|TRBJ1-1
TGTGCCAGCAGTGACAGCATGAACACTGAAGCTTTCTTT
CASSDSMNTEAFF
>-|TRBD1|TRBV7-2|TRBJ1-2
TGTGCCAGCAGCTTGAACAGGGGGCCTCGTGGCTACACCTTC
CASSLNRGPRGYTF